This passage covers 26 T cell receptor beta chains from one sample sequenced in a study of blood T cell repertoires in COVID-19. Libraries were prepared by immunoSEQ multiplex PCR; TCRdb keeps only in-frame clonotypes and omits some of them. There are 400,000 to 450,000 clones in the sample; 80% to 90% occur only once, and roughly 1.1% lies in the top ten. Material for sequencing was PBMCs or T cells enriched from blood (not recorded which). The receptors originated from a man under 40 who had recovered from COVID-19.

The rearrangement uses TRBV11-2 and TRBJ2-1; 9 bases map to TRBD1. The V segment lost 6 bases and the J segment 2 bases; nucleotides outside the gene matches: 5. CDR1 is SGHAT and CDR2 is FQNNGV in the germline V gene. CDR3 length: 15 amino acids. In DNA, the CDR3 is TGTGCCAGCAGTTCCGGGACAGGGCCCTACAATGAGCAGTTCTTC. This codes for CASSSGTGPYNEQFF.

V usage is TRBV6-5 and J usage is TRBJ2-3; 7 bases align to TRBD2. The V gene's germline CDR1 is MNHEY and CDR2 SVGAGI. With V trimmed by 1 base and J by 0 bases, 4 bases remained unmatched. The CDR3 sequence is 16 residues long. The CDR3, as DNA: TGTGCCAGCAGTTACTTAGCGGGCTACAGCACAGATACGCAGTATTTT. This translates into CASSYLAGYSTDTQYF.

The CDR3 sequence is CASSLKYPGTSRKETQYF. CDR3 DNA: TGTGCCAGCAGCTTAAAGTATCCAGGGACTAGCAGGAAAGAGACCCAGTACTTC. This chain joins TRBV7-8 and TRBJ2-5, with 9 nucleotides matching TRBD2. Germline assignment: CDR1 SGHVS and CDR2 FQNEAQ. V lost 2 bases and J lost 3; bases outside the gene matches: 13. The CDR3 loop spans 18 amino acids.

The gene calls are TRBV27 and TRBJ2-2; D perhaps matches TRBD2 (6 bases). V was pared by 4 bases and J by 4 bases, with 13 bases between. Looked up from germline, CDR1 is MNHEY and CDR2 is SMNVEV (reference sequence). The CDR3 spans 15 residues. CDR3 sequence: CASSWLAQRTGELFF. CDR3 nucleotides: TGTGCCAGCAGTTGGCTAGCGCAACGCACCGGGGAGCTGTTTTTT.

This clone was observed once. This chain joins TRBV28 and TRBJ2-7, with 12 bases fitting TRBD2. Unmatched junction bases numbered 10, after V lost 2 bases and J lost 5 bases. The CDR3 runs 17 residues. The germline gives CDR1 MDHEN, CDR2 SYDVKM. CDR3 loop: CASSLPLASGRGNEQYF. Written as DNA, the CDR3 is TGTGCCAGCAGTTTACCTCTTGCTAGCGGGAGGGGGAACGAGCAGTACTTC.

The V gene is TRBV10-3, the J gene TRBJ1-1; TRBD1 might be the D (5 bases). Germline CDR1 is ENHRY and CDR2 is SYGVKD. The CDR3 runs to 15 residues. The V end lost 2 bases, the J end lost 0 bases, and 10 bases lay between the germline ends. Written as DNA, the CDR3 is TGTGCCATCAGTGAGAAGTGGACACTGAACACTGAAGCTTTCTTT. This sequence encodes CAISEKWTLNTEAFF.

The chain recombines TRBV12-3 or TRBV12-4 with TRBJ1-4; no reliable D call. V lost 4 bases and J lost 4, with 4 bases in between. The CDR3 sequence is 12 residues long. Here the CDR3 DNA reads TGTGCCAGCAGTTCTCTTAATGAAAAACTGTTTTTT. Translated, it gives CASSSLNEKLFF.

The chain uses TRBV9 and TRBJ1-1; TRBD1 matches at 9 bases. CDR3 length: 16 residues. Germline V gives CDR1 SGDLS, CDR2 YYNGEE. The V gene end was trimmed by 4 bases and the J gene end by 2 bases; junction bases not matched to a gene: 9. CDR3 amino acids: CASSLQGQGLNTEAFF. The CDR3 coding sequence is TGTGCCAGCAGCCTCCAGGGACAGGGTCTTAACACTGAAGCTTTCTTT.

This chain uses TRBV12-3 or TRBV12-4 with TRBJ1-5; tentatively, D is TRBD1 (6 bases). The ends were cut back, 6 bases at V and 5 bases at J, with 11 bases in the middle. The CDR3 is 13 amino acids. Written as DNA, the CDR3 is TGTGCCAGCAGGGCCGAGGGGGATCAGCCCCAGCATTTT. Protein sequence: CASRAEGDQPQHF.

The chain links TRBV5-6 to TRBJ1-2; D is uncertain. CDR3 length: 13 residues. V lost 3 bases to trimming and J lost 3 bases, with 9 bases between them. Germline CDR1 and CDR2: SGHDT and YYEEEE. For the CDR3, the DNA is TGTGCCAGCAGCTGGCGGGAAGACTATGGCTACACCTTC. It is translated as CASSWREDYGYTF.

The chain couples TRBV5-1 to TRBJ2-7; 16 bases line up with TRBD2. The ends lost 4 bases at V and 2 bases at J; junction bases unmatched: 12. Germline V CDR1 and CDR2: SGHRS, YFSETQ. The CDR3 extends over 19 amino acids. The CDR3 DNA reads TGCGCCAGCAGCGACCAGGGACTAGCGGGAGGGCCACGAGCCTACGAGCAGTACTTC. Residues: CASSDQGLAGGPRAYEQYF.

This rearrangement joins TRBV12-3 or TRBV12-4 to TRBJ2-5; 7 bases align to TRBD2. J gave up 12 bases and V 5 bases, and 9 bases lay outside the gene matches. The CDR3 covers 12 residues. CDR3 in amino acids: CASSPGRGPEYF. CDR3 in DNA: TGTGCCAGCAGTCCTGGGAGGGGACCAGAGTACTTC.

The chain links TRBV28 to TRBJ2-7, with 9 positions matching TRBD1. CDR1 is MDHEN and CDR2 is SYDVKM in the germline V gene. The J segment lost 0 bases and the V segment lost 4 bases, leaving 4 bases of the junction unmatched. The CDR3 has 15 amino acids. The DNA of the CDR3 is TGTGCCAGCAGTTCGGCGGGACAGGGCTCCTACGAGCAGTACTTC. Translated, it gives CASSSAGQGSYEQYF.

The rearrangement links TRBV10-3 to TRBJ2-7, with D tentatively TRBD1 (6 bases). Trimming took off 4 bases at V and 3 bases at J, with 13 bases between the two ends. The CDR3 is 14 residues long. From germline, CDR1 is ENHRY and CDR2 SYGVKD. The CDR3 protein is CAISVGDIDYEQYF. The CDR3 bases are TGTGCCATCAGTGTTGGGGACATAGACTACGAGCAGTACTTC.

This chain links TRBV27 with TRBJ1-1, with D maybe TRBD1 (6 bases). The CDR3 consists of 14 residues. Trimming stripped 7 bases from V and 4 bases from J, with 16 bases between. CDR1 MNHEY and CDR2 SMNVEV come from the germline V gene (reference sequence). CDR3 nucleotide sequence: TGTGCCAGCACCCCGGGGAGAGGGGGCACTGAAGCTTTCTTT. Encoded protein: CASTPGRGGTEAFF.

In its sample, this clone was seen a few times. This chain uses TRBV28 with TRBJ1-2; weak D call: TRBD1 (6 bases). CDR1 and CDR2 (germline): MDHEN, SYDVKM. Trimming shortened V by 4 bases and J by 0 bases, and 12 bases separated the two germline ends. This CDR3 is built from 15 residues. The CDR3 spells CASSWGQQTNYGYTF. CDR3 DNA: TGTGCCAGCAGTTGGGGACAACAAACTAACTATGGCTACACCTTC.

DNA for the CDR3: TGCGCCAGCAGACAAACAGGCTCCGGGGAGCTGTTTTTT. Protein: CASRQTGSGELFF. V usage is TRBV10-1 and J usage is TRBJ2-2; possibly TRBD1 for D (5 bases). The germline V gene has CDR1 WNHNN and CDR2 SYGVQD (reference sequence). Trimming left V 6 bases short and J 6 bases short, with 11 bases between. CDR3 length: 13 amino acids.

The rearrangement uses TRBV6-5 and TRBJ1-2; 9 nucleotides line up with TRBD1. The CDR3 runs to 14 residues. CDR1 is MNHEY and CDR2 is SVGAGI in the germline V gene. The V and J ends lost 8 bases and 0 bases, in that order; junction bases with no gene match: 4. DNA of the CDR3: TGTGCCAGCGGACGGGACAGGGCTAACTATGGCTACACCTTC. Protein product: CASGRDRANYGYTF.

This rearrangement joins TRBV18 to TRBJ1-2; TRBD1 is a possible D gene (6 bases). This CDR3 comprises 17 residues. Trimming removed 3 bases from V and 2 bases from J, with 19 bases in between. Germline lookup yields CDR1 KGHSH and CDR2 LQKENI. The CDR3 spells CASSPPMGATGNYGYTF. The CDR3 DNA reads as TGTGCCAGCTCACCCCCGATGGGTGCTACAGGGAACTATGGCTACACCTTC. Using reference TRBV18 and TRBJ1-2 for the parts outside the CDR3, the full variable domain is NAGVMQNPRHLVRRRGQEARLRCSPMKGHSHVYWYRQLPEEGLKFMVYLQKENIIDESGMPKERFSAEFPKEGPSILRIQQVVRGDSAAYFCASSPPMGATGNYGYTFGSGTRLTVV.

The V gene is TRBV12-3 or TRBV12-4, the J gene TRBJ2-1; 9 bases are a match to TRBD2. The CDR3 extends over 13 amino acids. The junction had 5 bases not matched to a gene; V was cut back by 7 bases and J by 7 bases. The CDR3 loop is CASTGTSLNEQFF. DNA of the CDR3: TGTGCCAGCACCGGGACTAGCCTGAATGAGCAGTTCTTC.

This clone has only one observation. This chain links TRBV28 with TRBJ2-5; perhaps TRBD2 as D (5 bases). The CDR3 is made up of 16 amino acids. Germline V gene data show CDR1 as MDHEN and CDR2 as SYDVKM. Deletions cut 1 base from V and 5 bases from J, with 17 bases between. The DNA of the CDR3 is TGTGCCAGCAGTTTATTCACCACCGGGGTGGACGAGACCCAGTACTTC. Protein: CASSLFTTGVDETQYF.

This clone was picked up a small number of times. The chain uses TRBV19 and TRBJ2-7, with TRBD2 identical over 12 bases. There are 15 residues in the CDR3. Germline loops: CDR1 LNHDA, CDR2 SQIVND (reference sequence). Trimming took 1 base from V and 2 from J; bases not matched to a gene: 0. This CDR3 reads CASSIGLAGAYEQYF. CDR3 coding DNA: TGTGCCAGTAGTATAGGACTAGCGGGAGCCTACGAGCAGTACTTC.

The CDR3 loop reads CASSPPATMQETQYF. Written as DNA, the CDR3 is TGTGCCAGCTCACCACCGGCAACTATGCAAGAGACCCAGTACTTC. The chain is built from TRBV18 and TRBJ2-5, with D unclear. Germline CDR1 is KGHSH and CDR2 is LQKENI. V lost 0 bases and J 2 bases, leaving 10 bases between the germline ends. This CDR3 has 15 amino acids.

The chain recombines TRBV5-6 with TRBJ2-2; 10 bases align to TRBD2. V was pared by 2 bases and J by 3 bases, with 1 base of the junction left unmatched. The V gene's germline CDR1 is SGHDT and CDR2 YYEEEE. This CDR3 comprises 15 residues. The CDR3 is CASSLSGRDTGELFF. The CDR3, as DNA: TGTGCCAGCAGCTTAAGCGGGAGGGACACCGGGGAGCTGTTTTTT.

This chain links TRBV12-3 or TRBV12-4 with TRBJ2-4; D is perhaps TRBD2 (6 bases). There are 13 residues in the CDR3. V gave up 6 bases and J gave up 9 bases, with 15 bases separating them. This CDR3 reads CASSQDAGGIQYF. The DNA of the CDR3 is TGTGCCAGCAGCCAAGACGCCGGGGGCATTCAGTACTTC.

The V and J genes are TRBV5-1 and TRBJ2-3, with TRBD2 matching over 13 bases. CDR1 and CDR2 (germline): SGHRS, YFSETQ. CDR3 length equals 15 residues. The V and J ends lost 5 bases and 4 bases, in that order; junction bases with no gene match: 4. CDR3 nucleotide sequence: TGCGCCAGCAGGACGACTAGCGGGAGGTCAGATACGCAGTATTTT. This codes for CASRTTSGRSDTQYF. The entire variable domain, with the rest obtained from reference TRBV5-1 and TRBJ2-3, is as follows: KAGVTQTPRYLIKTRGQQVTLSCSPISGHRSVSWYQQTPGQGLQFLFEYFSETQRNKGNFPGRFSGRQFSNSRSEMNVSTLELGDSALYLCASRTTSGRSDTQYFGPGTRLTVL.